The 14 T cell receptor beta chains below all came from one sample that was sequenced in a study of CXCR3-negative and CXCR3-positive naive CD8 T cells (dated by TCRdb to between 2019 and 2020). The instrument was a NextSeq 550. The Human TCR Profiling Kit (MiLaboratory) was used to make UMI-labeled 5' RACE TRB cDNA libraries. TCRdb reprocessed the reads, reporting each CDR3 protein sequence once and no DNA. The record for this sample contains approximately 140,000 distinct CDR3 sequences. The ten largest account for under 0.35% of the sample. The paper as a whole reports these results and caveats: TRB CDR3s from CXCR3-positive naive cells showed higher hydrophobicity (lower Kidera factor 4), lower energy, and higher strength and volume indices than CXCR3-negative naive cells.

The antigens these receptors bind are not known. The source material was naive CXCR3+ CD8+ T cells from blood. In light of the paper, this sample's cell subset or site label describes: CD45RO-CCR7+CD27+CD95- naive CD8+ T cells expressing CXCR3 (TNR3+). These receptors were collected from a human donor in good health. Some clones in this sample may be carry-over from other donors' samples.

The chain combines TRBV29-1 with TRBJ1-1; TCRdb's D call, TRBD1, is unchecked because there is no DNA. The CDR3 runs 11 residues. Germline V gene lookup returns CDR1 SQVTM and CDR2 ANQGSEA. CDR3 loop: CSVGGYTEAFF.

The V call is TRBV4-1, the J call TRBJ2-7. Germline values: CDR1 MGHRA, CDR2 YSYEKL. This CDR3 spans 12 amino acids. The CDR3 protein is CASSPPESEQYF.

The CDR3 spells CSVGTVMNTEAFF. The chain combines TRBV29-1 with TRBJ1-1. Germline values: CDR1 SQVTM, CDR2 ANQGSEA. The CDR3 runs 13 residues.

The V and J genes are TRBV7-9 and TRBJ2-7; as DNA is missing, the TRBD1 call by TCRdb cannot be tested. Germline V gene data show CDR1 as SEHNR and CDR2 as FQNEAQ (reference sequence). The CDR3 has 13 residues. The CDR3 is CASSPRLKDEQYF. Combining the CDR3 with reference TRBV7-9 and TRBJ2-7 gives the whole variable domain DTGVSQNPRHKITKRGQNVTFRCDPISEHNRLYWYRQTLGQGPEFLTYFQNEAQLEKSRLLSDRFSAERPKGSFSTLEIQRTEQGDSAMYLCASSPRLKDEQYFGPGTRLTVT.

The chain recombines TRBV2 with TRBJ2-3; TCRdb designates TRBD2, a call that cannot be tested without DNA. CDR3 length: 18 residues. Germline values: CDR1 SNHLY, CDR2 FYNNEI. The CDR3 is CASSEPSGGSGPSDTQYF.

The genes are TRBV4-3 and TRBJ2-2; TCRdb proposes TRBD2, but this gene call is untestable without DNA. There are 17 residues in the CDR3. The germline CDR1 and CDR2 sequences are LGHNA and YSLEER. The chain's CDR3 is CASSQDFLAGETGELFF.

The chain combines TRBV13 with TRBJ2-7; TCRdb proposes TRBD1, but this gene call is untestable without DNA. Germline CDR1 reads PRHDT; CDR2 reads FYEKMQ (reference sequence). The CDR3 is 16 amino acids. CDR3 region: CASSPPGGIFQYEQYF.

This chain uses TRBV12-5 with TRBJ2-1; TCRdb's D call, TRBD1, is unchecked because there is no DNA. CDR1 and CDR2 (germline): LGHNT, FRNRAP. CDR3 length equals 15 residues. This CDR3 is CASGNDRGHYNEQFF.

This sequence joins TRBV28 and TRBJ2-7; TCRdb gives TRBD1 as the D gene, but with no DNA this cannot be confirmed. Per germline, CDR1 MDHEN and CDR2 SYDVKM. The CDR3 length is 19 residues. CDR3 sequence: CASSTRLQTDLGGPLKQYF.

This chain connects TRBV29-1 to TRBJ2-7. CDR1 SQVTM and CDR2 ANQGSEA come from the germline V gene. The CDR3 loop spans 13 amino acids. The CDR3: CSVVRAHAYEQYF.

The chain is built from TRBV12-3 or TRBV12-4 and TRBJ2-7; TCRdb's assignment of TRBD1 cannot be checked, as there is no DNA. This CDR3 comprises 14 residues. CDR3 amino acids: CASSYWESGSEQYF.

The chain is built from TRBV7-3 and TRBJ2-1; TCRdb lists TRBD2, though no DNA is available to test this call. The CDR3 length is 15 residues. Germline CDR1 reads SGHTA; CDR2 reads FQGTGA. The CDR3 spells CASRDSGAGGNEQFF.

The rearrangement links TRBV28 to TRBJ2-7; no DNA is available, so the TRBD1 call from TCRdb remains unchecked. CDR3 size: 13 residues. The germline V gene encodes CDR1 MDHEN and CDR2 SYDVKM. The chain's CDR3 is CASIPGSSYEQYF.

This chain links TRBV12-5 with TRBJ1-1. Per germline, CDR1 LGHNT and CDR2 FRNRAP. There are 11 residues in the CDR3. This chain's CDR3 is CASAKNTEAFF.